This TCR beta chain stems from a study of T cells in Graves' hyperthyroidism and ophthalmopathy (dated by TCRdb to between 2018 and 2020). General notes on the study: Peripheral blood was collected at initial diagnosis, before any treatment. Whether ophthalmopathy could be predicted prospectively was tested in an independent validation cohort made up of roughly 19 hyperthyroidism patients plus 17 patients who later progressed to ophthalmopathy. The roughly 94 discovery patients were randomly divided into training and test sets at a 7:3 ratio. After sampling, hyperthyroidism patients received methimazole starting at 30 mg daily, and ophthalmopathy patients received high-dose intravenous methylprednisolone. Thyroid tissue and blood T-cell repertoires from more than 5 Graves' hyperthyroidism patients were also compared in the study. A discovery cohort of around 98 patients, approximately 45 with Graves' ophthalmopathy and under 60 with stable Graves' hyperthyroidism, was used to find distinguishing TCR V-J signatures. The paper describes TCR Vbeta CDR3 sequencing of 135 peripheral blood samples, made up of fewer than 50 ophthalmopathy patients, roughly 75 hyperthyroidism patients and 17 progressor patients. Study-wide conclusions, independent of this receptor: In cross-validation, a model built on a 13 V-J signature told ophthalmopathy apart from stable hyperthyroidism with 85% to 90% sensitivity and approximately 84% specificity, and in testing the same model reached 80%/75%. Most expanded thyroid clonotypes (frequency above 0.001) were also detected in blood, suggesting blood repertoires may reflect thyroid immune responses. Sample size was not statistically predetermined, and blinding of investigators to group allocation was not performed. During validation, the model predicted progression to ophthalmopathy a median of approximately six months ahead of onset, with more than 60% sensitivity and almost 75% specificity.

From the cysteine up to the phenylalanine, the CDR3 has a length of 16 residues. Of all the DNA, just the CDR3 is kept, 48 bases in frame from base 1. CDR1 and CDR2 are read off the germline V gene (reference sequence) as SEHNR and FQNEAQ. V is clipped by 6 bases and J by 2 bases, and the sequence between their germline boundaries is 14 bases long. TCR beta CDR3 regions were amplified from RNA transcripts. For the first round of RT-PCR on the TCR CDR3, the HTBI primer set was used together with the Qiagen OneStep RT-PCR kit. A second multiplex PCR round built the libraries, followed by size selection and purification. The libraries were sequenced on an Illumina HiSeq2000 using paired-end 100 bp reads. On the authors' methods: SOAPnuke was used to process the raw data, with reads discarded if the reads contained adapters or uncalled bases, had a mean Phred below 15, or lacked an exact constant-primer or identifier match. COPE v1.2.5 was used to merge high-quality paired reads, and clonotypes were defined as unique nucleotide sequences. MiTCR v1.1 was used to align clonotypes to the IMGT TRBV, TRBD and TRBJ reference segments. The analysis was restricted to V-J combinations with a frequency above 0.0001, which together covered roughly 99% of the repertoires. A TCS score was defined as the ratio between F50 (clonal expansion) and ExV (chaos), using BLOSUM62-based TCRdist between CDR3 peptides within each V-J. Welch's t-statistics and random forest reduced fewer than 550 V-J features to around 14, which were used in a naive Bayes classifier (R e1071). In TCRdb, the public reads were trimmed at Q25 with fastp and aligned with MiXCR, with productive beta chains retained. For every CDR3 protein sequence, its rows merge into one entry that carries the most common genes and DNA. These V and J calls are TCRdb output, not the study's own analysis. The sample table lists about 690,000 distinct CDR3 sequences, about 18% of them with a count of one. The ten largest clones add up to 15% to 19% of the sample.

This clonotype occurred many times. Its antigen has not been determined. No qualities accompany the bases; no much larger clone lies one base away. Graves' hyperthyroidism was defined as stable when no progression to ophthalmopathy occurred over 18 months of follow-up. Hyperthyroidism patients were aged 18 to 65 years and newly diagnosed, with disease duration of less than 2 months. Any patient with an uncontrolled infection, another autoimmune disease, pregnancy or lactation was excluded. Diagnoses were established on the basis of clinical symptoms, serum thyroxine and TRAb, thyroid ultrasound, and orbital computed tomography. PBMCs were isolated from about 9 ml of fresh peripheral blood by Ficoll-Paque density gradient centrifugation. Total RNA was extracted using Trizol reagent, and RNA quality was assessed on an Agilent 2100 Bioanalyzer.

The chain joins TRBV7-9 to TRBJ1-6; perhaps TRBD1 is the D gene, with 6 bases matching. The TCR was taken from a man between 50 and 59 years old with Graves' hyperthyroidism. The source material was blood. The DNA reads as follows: TGTGCCAGCAGAATGGGGGGGCTCACCTATAATTCACCCCTCCACTTT. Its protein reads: CASRMGGLTYNSPLHF.